The sample holds many counts of the clone carrying this TCR beta chain. The antigen remains undetermined. With 4 bases removed from V and 14 bases from J, the gap between germline ends came to 20 bases. This CDR3 is built from 13 residues. Germline V CDR1 and CDR2: SGHRS, YFSETQ. The data were obtained in a study of blood T cells in healthy people across ages. Whole-study results and caveats: Higher diversity and more naive CD4+ cells were features of long-lived donors, compared to aged donors. One million T cells yielded diversity estimates that were considered underestimates.

Using a J-beta primer mix together with a sample-barcoded 5' primer, a second PCR was run for roughly 6 to 12 cycles. Researchers report that each sample yielded at least 3 million CDR3-containing paired-end reads. One entry per CDR3 protein, called by TCRdb with MiXCR from the 5' RACE reads. The sample consists of more than 650,000 distinct CDR3 sequences, roughly 50% of them appearing once. Samples each had at least 5 micrograms of total RNA extracted. This sequence joins TRBV5-1 and TRBJ2-3; D perhaps matches TRBD1 (6 bases). Sequencing was performed on blood. The sequence came from an elderly man in good health. DNA for the CDR3: TGCGCCAGCAGCCCCACAGGGTATACATACGCGTATTTT. Protein product: CASSPTGYTYAYF. Together with reference TRBV5-1 and TRBJ2-3, the CDR3 gives the full variable domain: KAGVTQTPRYLIKTRGQQVTLSCSPISGHRSVSWYQQTPGQGLQFLFEYFSETQRNKGNFPGRFSGRQFSNSRSEMNVSTLELGDSALYLCASSPTGYTYAYFGPGTRLTVL.